This T cell receptor (beta chain) was recovered during a study of regulatory T cells in long-lasting Graves disease. V was cut by 6 bases and J by 5 bases, with 13 bases left in between. Per germline, CDR1 MDHEN and CDR2 SYDVKM. The CDR3 has 13 residues. CDR3-region Arm-PCR and iRepertoire HTBI primers produced the TCR beta libraries. MiXCR, run by TCRdb on the multiplex PCR reads, gives a single entry per CDR3 protein. This repertoire shows some 230,000 distinct CDR3 sequences, 18% found once; its top ten account for about 20%. The sample holds many counts of this clonotype. Its antigen is not identified. Time point described: newly diagnosed GD, antithyroid drugs for less than 3 months. PBMCs were the source of the RNA used for TCR sequencing. All patients originated from an endocrinology department located in Xi'an, China. Blood from the periphery, about 9.2 milliliters in all, was drawn into EDTA tubes.

Regarding the study as a whole: Persistent disease was associated with favored TRBV28 usage and with favored use of TRBJ1-2 and TRBJ2-5. Researchers reported studying only peripheral blood, not thyroid tissue.

Sample: peripheral blood mononuclear cells (PBMCs), taken at new diagnosis, from a patient treated with antithyroid drugs. This chain joins TRBV28 and TRBJ1-1; D gene uncertain. The receptor was derived from a female donor with Graves disease. CDR3 residues: CASSIPAGTEAFF. Written as DNA, the CDR3 is TGTGCCAGCAGCATCCCGGCGGGGACTGAAGCTTTCTTT.